The sequence of this T cell receptor beta chain was determined in a study of blood T cells in healthy people across ages. Whole-study results and caveats: Both naive CD4+ cell counts and diversity were greater in long-lived donors than in aged donors.

Looked up from germline, CDR1 is MNHEY and CDR2 is SVGAGI. There are 14 residues in the CDR3. V lost 6 bases to trimming and J lost 3 bases, with 15 bases between them. Extraction yielded at least 6 micrograms of total RNA per sample. The second PCR ran roughly 7 to 12 cycles with a sample-barcoded 5' primer and J-beta primers. TCRdb recomputed calls from the 5' RACE reads with MiXCR, one row per CDR3 protein. Seen here are over 1,500,000 distinct CDR3 sequences, 40% to 55% observed once, and the top ten hold roughly 2.1%. Worth noting for this clonotype: Its target is not known.

This chain connects TRBV6-5 to TRBJ2-7; D may match TRBD1 or TRBD2 (5 bases each). Sequencing was carried out using blood. The sequence derives from a woman aged 40-49 years in good health. CDR3 loop: CASRDRGRYYEQYF. In DNA form, the CDR3 reads TGTGCCAGCAGGGATAGGGGACGGTACTACGAGCAGTACTTC.